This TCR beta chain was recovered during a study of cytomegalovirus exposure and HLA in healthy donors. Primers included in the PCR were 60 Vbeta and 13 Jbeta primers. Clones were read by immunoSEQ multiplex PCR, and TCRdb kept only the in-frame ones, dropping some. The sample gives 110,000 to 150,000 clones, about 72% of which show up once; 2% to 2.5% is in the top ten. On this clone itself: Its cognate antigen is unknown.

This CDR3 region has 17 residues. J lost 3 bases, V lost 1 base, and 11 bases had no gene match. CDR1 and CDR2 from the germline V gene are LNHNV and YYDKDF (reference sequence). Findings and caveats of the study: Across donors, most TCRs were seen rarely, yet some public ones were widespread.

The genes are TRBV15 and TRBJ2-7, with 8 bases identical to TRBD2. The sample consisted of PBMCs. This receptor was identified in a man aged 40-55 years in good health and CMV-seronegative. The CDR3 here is CATSRVTGGAFLYEQYF. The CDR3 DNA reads TGTGCCACCAGCAGAGTAACGGGGGGGGCTTTCCTCTACGAGCAGTACTTC.